This TCR beta chain was retrieved from a study of T cells in Graves' hyperthyroidism and ophthalmopathy. This clonotype has a count of ten or more. The antigen remains unidentified. RNA transcripts were the template for amplifying TCR beta CDR3 regions. Using the HTBI primer set, a first-round RT-PCR was run on the TCR CDR3. A single record per CDR3 protein comes from TCRdb applying MiXCR to the multiplex PCR reads. The sample has about 200,000 distinct CDR3 sequences, roughly 18% seen once. The study, taken as a whole, reports: Ophthalmopathy was identified by the model a median 6.5 months ahead of onset. Researchers found most expanded thyroid clonotypes above 0.001 in blood as well.

Researchers defined stable Graves' hyperthyroidism as no ophthalmopathy progression within 18 months. The CDR3 runs 17 residues. V gave up 4 bases and J gave up 3 bases, with 21 bases separating them. CDR1 SEHNR and CDR2 FQNEAQ come from the germline V gene (reference sequence). Material: blood. This clonotype was obtained from a middle-aged man with Graves' hyperthyroidism. The chain has TRBV7-9 and TRBJ1-2; TRBD1 might be the D (6 bases). The CDR3 loop reads CASSSAWSAGEDYGYTF. CDR3 DNA: TGTGCCAGCAGCTCAGCCTGGTCGGCAGGGGAAGACTATGGCTACACCTTC.